This passage covers 10 T cell receptor beta chains from one sample sequenced in a study of Graves' ophthalmopathy and Graves' hyperthyroidism. Investigators amplified TCR beta CDR3 regions from RNA transcripts. An initial RT-PCR round employing HTBI primers preceded a second-round multiplex PCR. TCRdb re-derived calls from the multiplex PCR reads in MiXCR, one entry per CDR3 protein. This sample has hundreds of thousands of distinct CDR3 sequences, with about a fifth found just once. Input material: peripheral blood. These TCRs come from a young woman with stable Graves' hyperthyroidism. Some clones in this sample may be carry-over from other donors' samples.

This clonotype was found many times. The chain carries TRBV11-2 and TRBJ1-2; tentatively, D is TRBD1 (5 bases). The CDR3 loop spans 15 amino acids. The germline CDR1 and CDR2 sequences are SGHAT and FQNNGV. Between the trimmed V and J ends, which lost 0 bases and 6 bases, there was a span of 14 bases. CDR3 protein: CASSLEGRPRDGYTF. CDR3 in DNA: TGTGCCAGCAGCTTAGAGGGACGGCCGAGGGATGGCTACACCTTC. Looking up the rest from reference TRBV11-2 and TRBJ1-2 gives the full variable domain: EAGVAQSPRYKIIEKRQSVAFWCNPISGHATLYWYQQILGQGPKLLIQFQNNGVVDDSQLPKDRFSAERLKGVDSTLKIQPAKLEDSAVYLCASSLEGRPRDGYTFGSGTRLTVV.

This clonotype occurred a few times. As DNA, the CDR3 is TGTGCCAGCAGTTACTCGGAGGGACTAGCCTACGAGCAGTACTTC. Translated: CASSYSEGLAYEQYF. V usage is TRBV6-2 or TRBV6-3 and J usage is TRBJ2-7; 8 bases align to TRBD2. The CDR3 runs 15 residues. Looked up from germline, CDR1 is MNHEY and CDR2 is SVGEGT. The trim removed 0 bases at V and 2 bases at J, leaving 3 bases unmatched.

The table lists this clonotype with many counts. The genes are TRBV6-1 and TRBJ1-5; D unclear. CDR1 and CDR2 (germline): MNHNS, SASEGT. Deletions cut 1 base from V and 5 bases from J, with 12 bases between. CDR3 length: 15 residues. The CDR3 sequence: CASSEVRVGYQPQHF. Written as DNA, the CDR3 is TGTGCCAGCAGTGAAGTGAGGGTGGGCTATCAGCCCCAGCATTTT.

This clonotype was recorded at least ten times. The chain is built from TRBV29-1 and TRBJ1-4; 7 nucleotides line up with TRBD1. Germline-derived CDR1 and CDR2 are SQVTM and ANQGSEA. This CDR3 is built from 13 residues. After removal of 7 bases from V and 7 bases from J, the junction contained 9 bases not matched to a gene. CDR3 residues: CSARAGGTEKLFF. DNA for the CDR3: TGCAGCGCCAGGGCAGGGGGAACTGAAAAACTGTTTTTT.

The V and J genes are TRBV28 and TRBJ1-5; 9 bases map to TRBD1. Germline-derived CDR1 and CDR2 are MDHEN and SYDVKM. The CDR3 length is 15 residues. With V trimmed by 4 bases and J by 7 bases, 8 bases remained unmatched. The CDR3 reads CASSSGPGQGQPQHF. The DNA of the CDR3 is TGTGCCAGCAGTTCAGGGCCGGGACAGGGACAGCCCCAGCATTTT.

There are many counts of this clonotype. The chain links TRBV20-1 to TRBJ1-1; D unresolved. Germline V gene lookup returns CDR1 DFQATT and CDR2 SNEGSKA (reference sequence). This CDR3 spans 14 amino acids. With 3 bases removed from V and 4 bases from J, the gap between germline ends came to 15 bases. The CDR3 region is CSARSELGVTEAFF. The CDR3 bases are TGCAGTGCTAGGTCGGAGTTGGGTGTCACTGAAGCTTTCTTT.

This clonotype showed up many times. The rearrangement links TRBV5-1 to TRBJ2-7; the D gene could be TRBD1 or TRBD2 (5 bases each). V was trimmed by 1 base and J by 3 bases, leaving 14 bases between them. The germline V gene has CDR1 SGHRS and CDR2 YFSETQ. The CDR3 is made up of 15 amino acids. CDR3 nucleotide sequence: TGCGCCAGCAGCTTGTCGACCGGGACCCTCTACGAGCAGTACTTC. Translating gives CASSLSTGTLYEQYF.

This clonotype was seen at least ten times. The rearrangement links TRBV14 to TRBJ1-1, with D possibly being TRBD1 (6 bases). Deletions cut 4 bases from V and 1 base from J, with 13 bases between. CDR3 size: 15 residues. Germline V gene data show CDR1 as SGHDN and CDR2 as FVKESK. The CDR3 sequence: CASSRWTVQNTEAFF. In DNA form, the CDR3 reads TGTGCCAGCAGCCGATGGACAGTACAGAACACTGAAGCTTTCTTT.

This chain connects TRBV20-1 to TRBJ1-2; D uncertain. Germline V gene sequence: CDR1 DFQATT, CDR2 SNEGSKA (reference sequence). V was pared by 6 bases and J by 0 bases, with 8 bases between. The CDR3 sequence is 12 residues long. In DNA, the CDR3 is TGCAGTGCCGACGAAACTAACTATGGCTACACCTTC. This translates into CSADETNYGYTF.

This clonotype was counted at least ten times. V is TRBV4-1 and J is TRBJ1-2, with D possibly matching TRBD1 (6 bases). Germline V gene lookup returns CDR1 MGHRA and CDR2 YSYEKL. V lost 3 bases, J lost 4 bases, and 12 bases lay in between. This CDR3 has 14 amino acids. CDR3 nucleotide sequence: TGCGCCAGCAGCCACCGGGACAATAGCTATGGCTACACCTTC. Protein sequence: CASSHRDNSYGYTF.